This TCR beta chain was documented in a study of blood T cell repertoires in COVID-19. Study-level background: Collection of acute and convalescent COVID-19 samples took place in the United States, Italy and Spain. Sources were T cells, B-cell-depleted T cells, or PBMCs; the material itself was cDNA or gDNA.

Original handling: Using reference gene primer amplification, nucleated cell counts were estimated. Sequencing used immunoSEQ multiplex PCR; TCRdb keeps in-frame clones, though not all of them. D and trimming were read from the DNA, whereas the V and J calls and clone size are those reported in that table. The sample holds roughly 160,000 clones; about 80% are singletons and the top ten take around 2.1%. V gave up 3 bases and J gave up 2 bases, with 19 bases separating them. The germline V gene encodes CDR1 SGHRS and CDR2 YFSETQ. The CDR3 contains 17 residues. This clone has just one count. The chain is built from TRBV5-1 and TRBJ2-3; D may be TRBD1 (6 bases). The sequenced sample consisted of peripheral blood. This sequence originates from a woman of 80 years or more with acute or convalescent COVID-19. CDR3 residues: CASSSTVVGATTDTQYF. The CDR3, as DNA: TGCGCCAGCAGCTCGACCGTTGTGGGGGCTACCACAGATACGCAGTATTTT.